The 19 T cell receptor beta chains below all came from one sample that was sequenced in a study of response to subunit inactivated influenza vaccine. Each CDR3 protein gets one entry after TCRdb re-called the RT-PCR reads with MiXCR. This sample has about 570,000 distinct CDR3 sequences; approximately 10% occur once, and the top ten carry roughly 11%. The data also belong to a second study, concerning T cells expressing NK-cell markers. This second study says: UMIs were included in TCR beta cDNA generated by 5'RACE template switching.

The specimen was PBMCs from blood, collected on the day of vaccination. These receptors originate from a middle-aged man who received an inactivated influenza vaccine.

This chain joins TRBV28 and TRBJ2-5; TRBD1 might be the D (5 bases). V was pared by 2 bases and J by 6 bases, with 16 bases between. Germline V gives CDR1 MDHEN, CDR2 SYDVKM. The CDR3 has 15 amino acids. For the CDR3, the DNA is TGTGCCAGCAGTTTACCCGGGCAGGGCAAAAAGACCCAGTACTTC. Translation: CASSLPGQGKKTQYF.

Concerning this clonotype: Sequence at one end of the junction differs from germline and may be a read error. J is TRBJ2-5 and V is TRBV10-3; D is ambiguous. The CDR3 covers 13 residues. Germline V CDR1 and CDR2: ENHRY, SYGVKD. Written as DNA, the CDR3 is TGTGCCGTCAGTGAACACAGCCAAGAGACCCAGTACTTC. Residues: CAVSEHSQETQYF.

The chain combines TRBV21-1 with TRBJ1-1; the DNA was not used to check the table's D call, TRBD1. TRBV21-1 is described as a pseudogene. The CDR3 is 13 amino acids. This chain's CDR3 is CASSPRWGTEAFF. DNA of the CDR3: TGTGCCAGCAGCCCCCGTTGGGGGACTGAAGCTTTCTTT.

V gene TRBV5-1 combines with J gene TRBJ2-2; D remains ambiguous. The germline gives CDR1 SGHRS, CDR2 YFSETQ. The CDR3 totals 14 residues. The V end was cut by 5 bases, the J end by 1 base, with 9 bases between. The CDR3 DNA sequence: TGCGCCAGCAGATGGCTAGAGAACACCGGGGAGCTGTTTTTT. Encoded protein: CASRWLENTGELFF.

This clonotype was found many times. V gene TRBV12-3 or TRBV12-4 combines with J gene TRBJ1-5; tentative D call: TRBD1 (5 bases). Trimming took off 4 bases at V and 6 bases at J, with 10 bases between the two ends. This CDR3 region has 13 residues. This chain's CDR3 is CASSYGRAQPQHF. The CDR3 nucleotides are TGTGCCAGCAGTTACGGCAGGGCTCAGCCCCAGCATTTT.

There are a few counts of this clonotype. CDR3 amino acids: CASSQDAIAGAPRDEQFF. The DNA of the CDR3 is TGTGCCAGCAGCCAAGATGCGATAGCGGGAGCCCCAAGGGATGAGCAGTTCTTC. The chain links TRBV14 to TRBJ2-1; 9 bases line up with TRBD2. Trimming cost V 0 bases and J 8 bases; bases outside gene matches: 14. This CDR3 contains 18 residues. Germline lookup yields CDR1 SGHDN and CDR2 FVKESK. The full variable domain, in which reference TRBV14 and TRBJ2-1 provide the parts outside the CDR3, is EAGVTQFPSHSVIEKGQTVTLRCDPISGHDNLYWYRRVMGKEIKFLLHFVKESKQDESGMPNNRFLAERTGGTYSTLKVQPAELEDSGVYFCASSQDAIAGAPRDEQFFGPGTRLTVL.

This clonotype occurred many times. The chain couples TRBV25-1 to TRBJ1-4; no clear D gene. Looked up from germline, CDR1 is MGHDK and CDR2 is SYGVNS. This CDR3 spans 14 amino acids. The V and J ends lost 6 bases and 0 bases respectively, with 8 bases between them. CDR3 amino acids: CASSLPATNEKLFF. The CDR3 DNA reads as TGTGCCAGCAGCTTACCTGCAACTAATGAAAAACTGTTTTTT. Combining the CDR3 with reference TRBV25-1 and TRBJ1-4 gives the whole variable domain EADIYQTPRYLVIGTGKKITLECSQTMGHDKMYWYQQDPGMELHLIHYSYGVNSTEKGDLSSESTVSRIRTEHFPLTLESARPSHTSQYLCASSLPATNEKLFFGSGTQLSVL.

The J gene is TRBJ2-3, the V gene TRBV5-1, with D perhaps matching TRBD1 (6 bases). The CDR3 sequence is 14 residues long. Germline V lookup: CDR1 SGHRS, CDR2 YFSETQ. V lost 1 base and J lost 5, with 11 bases in between. CDR3 region: CASSLWGQGDTQYF. In DNA, the CDR3 is TGCGCCAGCAGCTTGTGGGGGCAGGGAGATACGCAGTATTTT.

A few counts support this clonotype. V is TRBV4-1 and J is TRBJ2-1; D call uncertain. Germline V gene data show CDR1 as MGHRA and CDR2 as YSYEKL. The length of the CDR3 is 14 residues. The germline V and J ends were trimmed by 0 bases and 3 bases, with 6 bases remaining between them. The CDR3 DNA sequence: TGCGCCAGCAGCCAAGAGTGGAACTACAATGAGCAGTTCTTC. It codes for CASSQEWNYNEQFF.

This clonotype showed up just a few times. This chain joins TRBV6-2 or TRBV6-3 and TRBJ1-5; 9 nucleotides match TRBD1. The V segment lost 10 bases and the J segment 4 bases; nucleotides outside the gene matches: 11. The CDR3 is 15 amino acids. The germline V gene has CDR1 MNHEY and CDR2 SVGEGT. CDR3 region: CATAARTGANQPQHF. The CDR3 DNA is TGTGCCACCGCAGCCCGGACAGGGGCTAATCAGCCCCAGCATTTT.

CDR3 DNA: TGTGCCAGCAGCTTAGTCGACGGGACAGATACGCAGTATTTT. The encoded protein is CASSLVDGTDTQYF. The chain uses TRBV7-9 and TRBJ2-3; no firm D call. The CDR3 has 14 amino acids. V dropped 1 base and J dropped 3 bases, with 8 bases sitting between them. CDR1 and CDR2 from the germline V gene are SEHNR and FQNEAQ (reference sequence). Filled out from reference TRBV7-9 and TRBJ2-3, the complete variable domain reads DTGVSQNPRHKITKRGQNVTFRCDPISEHNRLYWYRQTLGQGPEFLTYFQNEAQLEKSRLLSDRFSAERPKGSFSTLEIQRTEQGDSAMYLCASSLVDGTDTQYFGPGTRLTVL.

This clonotype was detected only a few times. The chain uses TRBV12-3 or TRBV12-4 and TRBJ2-4; 7 bases agree with TRBD2. The trim removed 1 base at V and 0 bases at J, leaving 6 bases unmatched. The CDR3 runs to 17 residues. This chain's CDR3 is CASSLVGGLLAKNIQYF. The DNA for the CDR3 is TGTGCCAGCAGTTTAGTGGGAGGGCTACTAGCCAAAAACATTCAGTACTTC.

In its sample, this clonotype was seen a few times. J is TRBJ2-7 and V is TRBV27; 8 positions match TRBD2. The CDR3 is 15 residues long. Per the germline V gene, CDR1 is MNHEY and CDR2 is SMNVEV (reference sequence). V trimming: 3 bases; J trimming: 3 bases; junction bases outside the gene matches: 7. CDR3 nucleotide sequence: TGTGCCAGCAGTTTTAAGGGTAGCGGGATCTACGAGCAGTACTTC. Residues: CASSFKGSGIYEQYF.

The J gene is TRBJ2-2, the V gene TRBV13; D gene unclear. V shed 5 bases and J shed 0 bases, with 22 bases lying between them. CDR3 size: 19 residues. The germline gives CDR1 PRHDT, CDR2 FYEKMQ (reference sequence). CDR3 nucleotides: TGTGCCAGCAGCATTGGTTGGTCGCGTAAGGCCGCGAACACCGGGGAGCTGTTTTTT. This gives the protein CASSIGWSRKAANTGELFF.

The chain uses TRBV20-1 and TRBJ2-7, with D possibly matching TRBD2 (5 bases). The length of the CDR3 is 15 residues. CDR1 DFQATT and CDR2 SNEGSKA come from the germline V gene (reference sequence). The V end lost 3 bases, the J end lost 1 base, and 16 bases lay between the germline ends. DNA for the CDR3: TGCAGTGCTAGCTCTCAGGCCCGCGGGTCCTACGAGCAGTACTTC. It specifies CSASSQARGSYEQYF.

This chain uses TRBV11-2 with TRBJ1-2, with a possible D match to TRBD1 (5 bases). Per the germline V gene, CDR1 is SGHAT and CDR2 is FQNNGV. Trimming cost V 5 bases and J 7 bases, with 17 bases left between them. This CDR3 comprises 14 residues. In DNA, the CDR3 is TGTGCCAGCAGCCCCGGGGGGACCCACGGTGGCTACACCTTC. This translates into CASSPGGTHGGYTF.

Note on this clonotype: Germline and junction disagree at one end, which may indicate a read error. The chain joins TRBV28 to TRBJ1-6; 8 nucleotides align to TRBD1. Looked up from germline, CDR1 is MDHEN and CDR2 is SYDVKM. The CDR3 has 16 amino acids. The CDR3: CSSRFARTGRNSPLHF. DNA of the CDR3: TGTTCCAGCAGATTCGCCCGGACAGGGCGGAATTCACCCCTCCACTTT.

The rearrangement links TRBV24-1 to TRBJ2-3; 10 bases are shared with TRBD1. Germline V gene lookup returns CDR1 KGHDR and CDR2 SFDVKD. Trimming cost V 0 bases and J 3 bases; bases outside gene matches: 2. This CDR3 has 16 residues. DNA for the CDR3: TGTGCCACCAGTGATTTGAGGGACAGGGGAACAGATACGCAGTATTTT. Translated: CATSDLRDRGTDTQYF.

This clonotype was detected only a few times. V is TRBV5-1 and J is TRBJ2-1; TRBD1 matches 9 bases. V dropped 3 bases and J dropped 3; count of bases not matched to a gene: 4. Germline V CDR1 and CDR2: SGHRS, YFSETQ. The CDR3 spans 15 residues. The CDR3 spells CASSSDRGVYNEQFF. DNA of the CDR3: TGCGCCAGCAGCTCAGACAGGGGGGTCTACAATGAGCAGTTCTTC. The full variable domain, its missing parts supplied by reference TRBV5-1 and TRBJ2-1, is KAGVTQTPRYLIKTRGQQVTLSCSPISGHRSVSWYQQTPGQGLQFLFEYFSETQRNKGNFPGRFSGRQFSNSRSEMNVSTLELGDSALYLCASSSDRGVYNEQFFGPGTRLTVL.